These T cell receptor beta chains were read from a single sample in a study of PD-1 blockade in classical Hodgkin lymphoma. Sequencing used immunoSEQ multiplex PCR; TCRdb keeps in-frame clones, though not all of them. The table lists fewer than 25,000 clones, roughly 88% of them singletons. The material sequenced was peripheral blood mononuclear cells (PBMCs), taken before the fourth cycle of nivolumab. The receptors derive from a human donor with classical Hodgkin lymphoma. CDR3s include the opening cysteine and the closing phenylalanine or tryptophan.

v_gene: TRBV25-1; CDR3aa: CASNQASGGSPLHF
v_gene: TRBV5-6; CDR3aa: CASSLPRGLDSPLHF
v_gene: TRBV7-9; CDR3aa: CASSLGLAGTDTQYF
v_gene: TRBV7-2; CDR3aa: CASSLGTDTQYF
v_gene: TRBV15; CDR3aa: CATSRRARGRQYEQYF
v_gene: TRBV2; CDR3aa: CASSKFRDRGDQPQHF
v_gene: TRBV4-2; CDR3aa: CASSQYGTSGGGAQETQYF
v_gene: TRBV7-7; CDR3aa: CASSLGVRKGDTQYF
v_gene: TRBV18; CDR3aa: CASSPPGTGRYTIYF
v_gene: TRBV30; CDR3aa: CAWSGGGESYLLADTQYF
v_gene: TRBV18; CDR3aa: CASSPGRTGARTDTQYF
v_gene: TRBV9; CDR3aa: CASSAGLDYGYTF
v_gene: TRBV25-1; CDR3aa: CASSDSQGSDGAYEQYF
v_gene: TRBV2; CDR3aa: CASSEALGRGRIGELFF
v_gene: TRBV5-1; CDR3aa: CASSLVYTDTQYF
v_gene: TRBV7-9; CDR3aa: CASSDLAGILSYEQYF
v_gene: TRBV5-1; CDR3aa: CASSLVPDSYEQYF
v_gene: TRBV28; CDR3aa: CASSSPRDRGRRAEAFF